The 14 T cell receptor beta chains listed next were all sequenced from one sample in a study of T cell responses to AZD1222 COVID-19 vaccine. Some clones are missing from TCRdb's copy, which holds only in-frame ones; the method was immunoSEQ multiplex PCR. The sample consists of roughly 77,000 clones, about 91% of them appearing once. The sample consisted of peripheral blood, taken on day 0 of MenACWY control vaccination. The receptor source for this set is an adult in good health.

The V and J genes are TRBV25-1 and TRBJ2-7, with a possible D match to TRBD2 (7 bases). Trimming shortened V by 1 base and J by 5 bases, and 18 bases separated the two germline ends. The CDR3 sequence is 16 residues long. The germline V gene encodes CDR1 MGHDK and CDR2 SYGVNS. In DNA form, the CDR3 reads TGTGCCAGCAGTGAATCTGGCAGGGGAGGGAGGCACGAGCAGTACTTC. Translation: CASSESGRGGRHEQYF.

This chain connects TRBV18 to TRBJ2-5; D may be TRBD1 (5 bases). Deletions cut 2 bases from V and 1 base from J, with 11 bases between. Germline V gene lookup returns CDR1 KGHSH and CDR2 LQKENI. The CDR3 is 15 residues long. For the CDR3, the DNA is TGTGCCAGCTCACCAAGGCAGGGTACCCAAGAGACCCAGTACTTC. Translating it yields CASSPRQGTQETQYF.

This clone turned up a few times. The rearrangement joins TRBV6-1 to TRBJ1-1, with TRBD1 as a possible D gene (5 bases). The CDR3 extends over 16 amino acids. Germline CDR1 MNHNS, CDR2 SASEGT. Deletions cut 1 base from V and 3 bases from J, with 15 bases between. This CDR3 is CASSEGPGPWDTEAFF. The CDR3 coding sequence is TGTGCCAGCAGTGAAGGCCCGGGGCCTTGGGACACTGAAGCTTTCTTT.

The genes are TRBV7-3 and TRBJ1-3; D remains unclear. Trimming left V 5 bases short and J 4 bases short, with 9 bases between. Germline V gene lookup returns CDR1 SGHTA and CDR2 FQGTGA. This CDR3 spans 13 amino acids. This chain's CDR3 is CASSTSQGNTIYF. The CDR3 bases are TGTGCCAGCAGCACCTCCCAGGGAAACACCATATATTTT.

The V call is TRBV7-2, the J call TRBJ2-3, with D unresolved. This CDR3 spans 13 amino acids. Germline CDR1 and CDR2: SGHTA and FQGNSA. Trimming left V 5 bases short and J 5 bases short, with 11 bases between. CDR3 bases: TGTGCCAGCAGCCCTCCTGGGGAAGATACGCAGTATTTT. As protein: CASSPPGEDTQYF.

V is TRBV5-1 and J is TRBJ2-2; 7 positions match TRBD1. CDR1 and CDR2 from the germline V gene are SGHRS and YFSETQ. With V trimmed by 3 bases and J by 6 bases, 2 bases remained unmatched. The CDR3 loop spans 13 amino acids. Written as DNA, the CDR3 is TGCGCCAGCAGCTCGACAGGGCCCGGGGAGCTGTTTTTT. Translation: CASSSTGPGELFF.

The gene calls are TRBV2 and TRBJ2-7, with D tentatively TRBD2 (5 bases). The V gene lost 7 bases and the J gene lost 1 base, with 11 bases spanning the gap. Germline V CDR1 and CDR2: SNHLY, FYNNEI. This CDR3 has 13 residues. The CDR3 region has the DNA TGTGCCAGCACCGAGGGTCCTTCCTACGAGCAGTACTTC. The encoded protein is CASTEGPSYEQYF.

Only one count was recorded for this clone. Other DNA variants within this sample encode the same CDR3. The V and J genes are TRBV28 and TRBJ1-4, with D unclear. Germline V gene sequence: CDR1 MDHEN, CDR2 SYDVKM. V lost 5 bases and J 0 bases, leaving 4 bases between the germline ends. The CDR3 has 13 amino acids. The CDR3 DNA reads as TGTGCCAGCAGTAGGACAACTAATGAAAAACTGTTTTTT. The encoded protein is CASSRTTNEKLFF.

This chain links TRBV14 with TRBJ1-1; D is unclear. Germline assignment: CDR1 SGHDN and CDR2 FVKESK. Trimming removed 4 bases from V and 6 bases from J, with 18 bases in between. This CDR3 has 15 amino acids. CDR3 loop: CASSLGFLLIPEAFF. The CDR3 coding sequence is TGTGCCAGCAGCCTCGGGTTCTTATTGATCCCTGAAGCTTTCTTT. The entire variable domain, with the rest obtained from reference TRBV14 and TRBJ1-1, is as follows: EAGVTQFPSHSVIEKGQTVTLRCDPISGHDNLYWYRRVMGKEIKFLLHFVKESKQDESGMPNNRFLAERTGGTYSTLKVQPAELEDSGVYFCASSLGFLLIPEAFFGQGTRLTVV.

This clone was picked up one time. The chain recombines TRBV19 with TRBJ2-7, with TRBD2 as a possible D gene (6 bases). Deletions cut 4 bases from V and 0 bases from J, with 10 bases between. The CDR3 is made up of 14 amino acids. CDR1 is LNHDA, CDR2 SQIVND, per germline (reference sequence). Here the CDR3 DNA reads TGTGCCAGTAGTACTAGCGTAAACTCCTACGAGCAGTACTTC. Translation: CASSTSVNSYEQYF.

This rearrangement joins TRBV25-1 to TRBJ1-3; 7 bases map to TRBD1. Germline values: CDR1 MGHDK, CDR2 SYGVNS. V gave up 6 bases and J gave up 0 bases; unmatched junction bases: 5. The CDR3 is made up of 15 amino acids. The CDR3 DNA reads TGTGCCAGCAGCAGGACAGGATCCTCTGGAAACACCATATATTTT. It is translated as CASSRTGSSGNTIYF.

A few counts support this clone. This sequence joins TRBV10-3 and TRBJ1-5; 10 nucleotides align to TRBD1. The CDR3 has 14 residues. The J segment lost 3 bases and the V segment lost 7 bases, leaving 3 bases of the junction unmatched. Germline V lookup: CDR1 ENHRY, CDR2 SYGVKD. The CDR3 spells CAIKGTGDNQPQHF. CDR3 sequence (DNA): TGTGCCATCAAAGGGACAGGGGACAATCAGCCCCAGCATTTT.

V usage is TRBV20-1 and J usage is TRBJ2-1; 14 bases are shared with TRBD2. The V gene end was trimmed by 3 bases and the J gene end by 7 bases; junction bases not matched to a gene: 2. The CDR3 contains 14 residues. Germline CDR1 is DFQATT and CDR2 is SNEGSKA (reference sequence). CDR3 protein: CSASRLAGGNEQFF. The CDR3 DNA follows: TGCAGTGCTAGTCGACTAGCGGGGGGGAATGAGCAGTTCTTC.

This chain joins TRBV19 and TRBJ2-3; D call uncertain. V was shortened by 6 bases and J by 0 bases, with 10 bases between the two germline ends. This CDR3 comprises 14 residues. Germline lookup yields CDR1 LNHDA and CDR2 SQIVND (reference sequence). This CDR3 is CASRKGSSTDTQYF. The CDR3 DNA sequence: TGTGCCAGTAGGAAGGGATCTAGCACAGATACGCAGTATTTT. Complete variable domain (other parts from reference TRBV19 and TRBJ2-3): DGGITQSPKYLFRKEGQNVTLSCEQNLNHDAMYWYRQDPGQGLRLIYYSQIVNDFQKGDIAEGYSVSREKKESFPLTVTSAQKNPTAFYLCASRKGSSTDTQYFGPGTRLTVL.